The text below deals with one T cell receptor (beta chain). Its antigen is not known. From alopecia areata patients, lesional scalp punch biopsies and peripheral blood were collected. The data belong to a study of CD8+ T cells in alopecia areata. General observations from the study: It was lesional scalp, especially alopecia totalis/universalis, that showed higher clonality than normal scalp.

The V gene's germline CDR1 is MNHEY and CDR2 SMNVEV (reference sequence). Between the trimmed V and J ends, which lost 5 bases and 6 bases, there was a span of 17 bases. The CDR3 has 15 amino acids. Extracted from the samples, RNA was reverse transcribed into cDNA to serve as the sequencing template. Using immunoSEQ multiplex PCR, the repertoire was profiled, and TCRdb retains in-frame clones only, with some absent. Altogether about 110,000 clones are present, 55% to 70% being singletons, with the ten largest covering approximately 23%. What was sequenced was NKG2D-low CD8+ T cells sorted from blood. The chain uses TRBV27 and TRBJ2-1; tentatively, D is TRBD1 or TRBD2 (5 bases each). This clonotype was sampled from a human donor with alopecia areata. In nucleotides, the CDR3 is TGTGCCAGCAGTACATACACCGGGGCGGGCAATGAGCAGTTCTTC. It codes for CASSTYTGAGNEQFF.